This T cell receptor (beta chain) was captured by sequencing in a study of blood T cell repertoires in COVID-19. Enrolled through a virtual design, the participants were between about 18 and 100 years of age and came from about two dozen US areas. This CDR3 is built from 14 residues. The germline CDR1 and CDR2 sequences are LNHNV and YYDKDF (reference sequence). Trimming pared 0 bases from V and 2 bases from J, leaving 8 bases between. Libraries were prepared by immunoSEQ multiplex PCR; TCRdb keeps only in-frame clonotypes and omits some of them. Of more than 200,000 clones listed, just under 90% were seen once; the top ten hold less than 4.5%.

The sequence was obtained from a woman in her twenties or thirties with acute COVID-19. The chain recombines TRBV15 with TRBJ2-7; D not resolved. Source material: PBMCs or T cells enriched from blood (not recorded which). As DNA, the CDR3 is TGTGCCACCAGCAGAGATAACCTAGCCTACGAGCAGTACTTC. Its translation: CATSRDNLAYEQYF.